This TCR beta chain appears in the sequencing data of a study of blood T cell repertoires in COVID-19. Study-wide background: Sites in the United States, Italy and Spain provided acute and convalescent COVID-19 samples. T cells, B-cell-depleted T cells, or PBMCs supplied cDNA or gDNA.

The authors' processing: The authors estimated nucleated cell counts from reference gene primer amplification. Clones were sequenced by immunoSEQ multiplex PCR, and TCRdb holds only the in-frame ones, with some missing. V and J calls plus clone size are reproduced from that table; the DNA served to infer D and trimming. This repertoire shows tens of thousands of clones, about 88% found once; its top ten account for approximately 17%. This clone has a handful of counts. This CDR3 comprises 14 residues. V lost 3 bases, J lost 3 bases, and 4 bases stayed unmatched. Per the germline V gene, CDR1 is SEHNR and CDR2 is FQNEAQ (reference sequence).

The TCR originated in a man between 65 and 79 years old with active COVID-19. The chain joins TRBV7-9 to TRBJ2-5; TRBD1 aligns across 7 bases. The sample taken for sequencing was peripheral blood. The CDR3 nucleotides read TGTGCCAGCAGCTTGACAGGGCCCAAAGAGACCCAGTACTTC. Residues: CASSLTGPKETQYF.